This is a list of T cell receptor beta chains from one sample in a study of neurological immune-mediated disorders. TCRdb re-called the 5' RACE reads through MiXCR, storing one row per CDR3 protein. The sample carries 45,000 to 55,000 distinct CDR3 sequences, 3% to 4% recorded once. The sequencing input was PBMCs. The receptors were gathered from a man aged 55 to 69 with multiple sclerosis. Each CDR3 is given with its conserved first and last residue. The order of the fields is clone size, J gene, D gene, V gene, CDR3 DNA, CDR3 protein. A D gene is named only where the DNA matches it firmly. A clone size is listed for some rows: how often the clone was seen (once, few, many), or a class if it is expanded.

>many|TRBJ2-7|-|TRBV10-2
TGCGCCAGCAGTCCCGGGACTTCCACCTACGAGCAGTACTTC
CASSPGTSTYEQYF
>few|TRBJ2-1|TRBD2|TRBV12-3/TRBV12-4
TGTGCCAGCAAAACAGCGGGAGGGAGCAATGAGCAGTTCTTC
CASKTAGGSNEQFF
>many|TRBJ1-1|TRBD1|TRBV12-3/TRBV12-4
TGTGCCAGCAGGTACAGGGGGCAAAACACTGAAGCTTTCTTT
CASRYRGQNTEAFF
>many|TRBJ1-5|-|TRBV20-1
TGCAGTGCTAGAGGACCCCATCCGACCCAGCATTTT
CSARGPHPTQHF
>many|TRBJ1-5|-|TRBV20-1
TGCAGTGCCAATGGACAGACCAAAAATCTCGTGGCCCAGCATTTT
CSANGQTKNLVAQHF
>many|TRBJ2-7|-|TRBV21-1
TGTGCCAGACTAGCCCTCCTCGAGGGACAGCCGTACGAGCAGTACTTC
CARLALLEGQPYEQYF
>-|TRBJ1-6|-|TRBV20-1
TGCAGTGCCCATAACGCTCAGGGAAATAATTCAACCCTCAACTTT
CSAHNAQGNNSTLNF
>many|TRBJ2-1|TRBD2|TRBV11-2
TGTGCCAGCAGCTTAGCGGGGGGGTCCTACAATGAGCAGTTCTTC
CASSLAGGSYNEQFF
>many|TRBJ2-7|-|TRBV14
TGTGCCAGCAGCCAGAGGGAGGAAATCGAGCAGTACTTC
CASSQREEIEQYF
>many|TRBJ1-2|TRBD1|TRBV29-1
TGCAGCGTACCGGGACAGGGGCGTCACTATGGCTACACCTTC
CSVPGQGRHYGYTF
>many|TRBJ2-5|-|TRBV6-1
TGTGCCAGCAGTGAACCCGAGACCCAGTACTTC
CASSEPETQYF
>few|TRBJ2-3|TRBD2|TRBV20-1
TGCAGTGCTAGCCCTTACCTTAGCGGGGGCACAGATACGCAGTATTTT
CSASPYLSGGTDTQYF
>-|TRBJ1-1|-|TRBV12-3/TRBV12-4
TGTGCCAGCAGTCCTAAAACGAGGGGGGAACGTGAAGCTTTCTTT
CASSPKTRGEREAFF
>many|TRBJ2-7|-|TRBV5-6
TGTGCCAGCAGCTTGGGCAGGTACGAGCAGTACTTC
CASSLGRYEQYF